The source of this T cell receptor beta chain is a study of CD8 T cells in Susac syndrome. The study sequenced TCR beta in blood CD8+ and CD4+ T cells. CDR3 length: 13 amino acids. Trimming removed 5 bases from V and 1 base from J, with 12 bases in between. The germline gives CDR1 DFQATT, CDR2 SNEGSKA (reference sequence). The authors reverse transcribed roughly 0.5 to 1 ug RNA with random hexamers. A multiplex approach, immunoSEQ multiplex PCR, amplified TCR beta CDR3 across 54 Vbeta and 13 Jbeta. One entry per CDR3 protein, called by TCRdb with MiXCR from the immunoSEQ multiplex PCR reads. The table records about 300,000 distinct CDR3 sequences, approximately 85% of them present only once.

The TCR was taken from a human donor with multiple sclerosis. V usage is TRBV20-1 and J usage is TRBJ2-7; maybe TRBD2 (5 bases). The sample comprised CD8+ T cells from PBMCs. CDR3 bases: TGCAGTGCTCAAGTTCGGACTTCCTACGAGCAGTACTTC. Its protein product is CSAQVRTSYEQYF.